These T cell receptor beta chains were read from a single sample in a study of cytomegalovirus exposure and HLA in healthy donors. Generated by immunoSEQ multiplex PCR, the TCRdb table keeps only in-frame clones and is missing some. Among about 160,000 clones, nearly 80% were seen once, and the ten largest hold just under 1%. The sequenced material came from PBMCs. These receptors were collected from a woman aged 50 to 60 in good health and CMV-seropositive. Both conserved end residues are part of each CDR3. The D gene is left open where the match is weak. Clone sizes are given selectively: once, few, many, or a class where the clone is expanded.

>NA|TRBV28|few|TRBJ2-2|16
TGTGCCAGCAGGAGAACAGGGCGGGTATACACCGGGGAGCTGTTTTTT
CASRRTGRVYTGELFF
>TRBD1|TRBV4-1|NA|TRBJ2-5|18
TGCGCCAGCAGCGGATCCGGGACAGTGGGTGGTCTGGTAGAGACCCAGTACTTC
CASSGSGTVGGLVETQYF
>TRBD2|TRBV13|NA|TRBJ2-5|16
TGTGCCAGCAGCACTAGCGGGGGCCCCGATTTTGGGACCCAGTACTTC
CASSTSGGPDFGTQYF
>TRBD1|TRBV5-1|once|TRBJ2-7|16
TGCGCCAGCAGCCCCTTATCCGGGACAGGGGGCTACGAGCAGTACTTC
CASSPLSGTGGYEQYF
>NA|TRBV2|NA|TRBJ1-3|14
TGTGCCAGCAGTGTGGCCAGGGCTGGAAACACCATATATTTT
CASSVARAGNTIYF
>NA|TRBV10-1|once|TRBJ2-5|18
TGCGCCAGCAGTGAGTCCCGGACTTCGATTAGGGAGATGGAGACCCAGTACTTC
CASSESRTSIREMETQYF
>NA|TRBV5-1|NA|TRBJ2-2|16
TGCGCCAGCAGACCCGATGTACTAACGAACACCGGGGAGCTGTTTTTT
CASRPDVLTNTGELFF
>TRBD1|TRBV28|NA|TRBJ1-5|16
TGTGCCAGCAGCTCTTCAGGGGGCCCTAGCAATCAGCCCCAGCATTTT
CASSSSGGPSNQPQHF
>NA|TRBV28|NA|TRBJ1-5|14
TGTGCCAGCACCCCACGGGGGGTTCCTCAGCCCCAGCATTTT
CASTPRGVPQPQHF
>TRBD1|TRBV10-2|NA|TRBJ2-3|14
TGCGCCAGCAGTTGGACAGGGTGGGAAGATACGCAGTATTTT
CASSWTGWEDTQYF
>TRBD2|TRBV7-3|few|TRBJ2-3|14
TGTGCCAGCAGCTCGGGACTAGCGACAGATACGCAGTATTTT
CASSSGLATDTQYF
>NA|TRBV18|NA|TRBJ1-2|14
TGTGCCAGCTCACCTCGGACAGCTAACTATGGCTACACCTTC
CASSPRTANYGYTF
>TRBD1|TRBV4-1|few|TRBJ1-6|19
TGCGCCAGCAGCCAAGGCTTACAGGGGTCCTCCTCCTATAATTCACCCCTCCACTTT
CASSQGLQGSSSYNSPLHF
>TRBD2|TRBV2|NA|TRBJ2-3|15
TGTGCCAGCACTGGGCGGGGGGCTAGCACAGATACGCAGTATTTT
CASTGRGASTDTQYF
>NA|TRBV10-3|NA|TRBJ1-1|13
TGTGCCATCAGTTCGACCCTCAGGGGAGAAGCTTTCTTT
CAISSTLRGEAFF
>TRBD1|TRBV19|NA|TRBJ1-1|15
TGTGCCAGTAGTATAGGGTGGGGACAGGGGGCCGAGGCTTTCTTT
CASSIGWGQGAEAFF
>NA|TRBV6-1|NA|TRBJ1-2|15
TGTGCCAGCAGTGAACGCGGGGGGCTCGGCTATGGCTACACCTTC
CASSERGGLGYGYTF
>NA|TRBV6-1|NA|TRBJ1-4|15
TGTGCCAGCAGGGGGTGGGGGGGGGCTAATGAAAAACTGTTTTTT
CASRGWGGANEKLFF
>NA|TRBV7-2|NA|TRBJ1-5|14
TGTGCCAGCAGCCCTGGGGCAGGGAATCAGCCCCAGCATTTT
CASSPGAGNQPQHF
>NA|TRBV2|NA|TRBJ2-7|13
TGTGCCAGCATCGGCGGGCTCTCCTACGAGCAGTACTTC
CASIGGLSYEQYF
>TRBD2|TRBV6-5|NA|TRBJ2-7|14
TGTGCCAGCAGAGGGACTAGCGGAGTCTACGAGCAGTACTTC
CASRGTSGVYEQYF
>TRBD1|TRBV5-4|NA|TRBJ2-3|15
TGTGCCAGCAGCCCAGGGGGCGGTTTACAGGATACGCAGTATTTT
CASSPGGGLQDTQYF
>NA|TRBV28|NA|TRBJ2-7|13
TGTGCCAGCAGTTCCAGGGAACACTACGAGCAGTACTTC
CASSSREHYEQYF
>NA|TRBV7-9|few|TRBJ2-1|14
TGTGCCAGCAGCTTCGGCGGGATTGGGGGGGAGCAGTTCTTC
CASSFGGIGGEQFF
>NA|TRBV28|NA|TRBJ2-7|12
TGTGCCAGTACGACGGGGAACTACGAGCAGTACTTC
CASTTGNYEQYF
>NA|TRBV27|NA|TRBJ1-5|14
TGTGCCAGCAGGCAAGGGGCGAGCAATCAGCCCCAGCATTTT
CASRQGASNQPQHF
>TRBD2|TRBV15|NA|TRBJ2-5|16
TGTGCCACCAGCACCTCTAGCGGGGGGGGGCAAGAGACCCAGTACTTC
CATSTSSGGGQETQYF
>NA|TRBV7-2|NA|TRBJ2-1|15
TGTGCCAGCAGCTTAGGACTTACGTCCTACAATGAGCAGTTCTTC
CASSLGLTSYNEQFF
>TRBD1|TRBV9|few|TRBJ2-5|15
TGTGCCAGCAGCTCCCCGGGACAGGGTTCGGAGACCCAGTACTTC
CASSSPGQGSETQYF
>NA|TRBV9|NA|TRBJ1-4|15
TGTGCCAGCAGCTTCCGGGGAGGGGGGGGAGAAAAACTGTTTTTT
CASSFRGGGGEKLFF
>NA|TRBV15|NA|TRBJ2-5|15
TGTGCCACCAGCAGAGATCGGACCCGAGGGGAGACCCAGTACTTC
CATSRDRTRGETQYF
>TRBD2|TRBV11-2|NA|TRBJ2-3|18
TGTGCCAGCAGTCTAGCGGGAGGGGGGAACACCTACACAGATACGCAGTATTTT
CASSLAGGGNTYTDTQYF
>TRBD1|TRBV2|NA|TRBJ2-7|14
TGTGCCAGCAAACAGGGACAGATTCCCTACGAGCAGTACTTC
CASKQGQIPYEQYF